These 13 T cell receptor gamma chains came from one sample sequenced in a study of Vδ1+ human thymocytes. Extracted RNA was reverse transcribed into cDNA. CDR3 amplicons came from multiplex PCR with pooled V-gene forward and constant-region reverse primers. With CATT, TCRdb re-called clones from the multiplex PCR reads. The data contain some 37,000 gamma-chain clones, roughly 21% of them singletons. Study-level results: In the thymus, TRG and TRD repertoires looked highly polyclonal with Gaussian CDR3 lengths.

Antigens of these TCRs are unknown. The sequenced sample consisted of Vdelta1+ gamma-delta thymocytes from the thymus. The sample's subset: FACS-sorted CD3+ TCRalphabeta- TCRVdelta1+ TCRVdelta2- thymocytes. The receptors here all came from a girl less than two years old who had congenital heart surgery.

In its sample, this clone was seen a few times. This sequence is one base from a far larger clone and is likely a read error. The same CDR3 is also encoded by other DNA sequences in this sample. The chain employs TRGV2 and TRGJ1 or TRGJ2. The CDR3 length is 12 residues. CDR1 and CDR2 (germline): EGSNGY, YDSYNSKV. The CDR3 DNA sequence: TGCGCCACCTGGGACGGTTATTATAAGAAACTCTTT. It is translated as CATWDGYYKKLF.

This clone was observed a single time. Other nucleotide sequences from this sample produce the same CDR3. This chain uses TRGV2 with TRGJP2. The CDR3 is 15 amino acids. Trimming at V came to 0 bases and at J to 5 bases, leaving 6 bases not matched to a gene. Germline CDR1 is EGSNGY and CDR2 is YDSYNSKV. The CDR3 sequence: CATWDGGGSDWIKTF. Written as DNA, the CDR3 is TGTGCCACCTGGGACGGGGGGGGAAGTGATTGGATCAAGACGTTT.

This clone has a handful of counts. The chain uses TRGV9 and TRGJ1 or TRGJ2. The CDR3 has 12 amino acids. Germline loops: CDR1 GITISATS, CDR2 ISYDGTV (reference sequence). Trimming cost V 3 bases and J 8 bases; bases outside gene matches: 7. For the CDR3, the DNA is TGTGCCTTGTGGGAGAGGGGTAATAAGAAACTCTTT. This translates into CALWERGNKKLF.

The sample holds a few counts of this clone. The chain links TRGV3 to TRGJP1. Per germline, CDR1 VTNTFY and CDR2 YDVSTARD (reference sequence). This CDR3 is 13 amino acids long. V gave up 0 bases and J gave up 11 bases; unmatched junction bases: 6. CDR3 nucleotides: TGTGCCACCTGGGACAGGACGATCTGGTTCAAGATATTT. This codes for CATWDRTIWFKIF.

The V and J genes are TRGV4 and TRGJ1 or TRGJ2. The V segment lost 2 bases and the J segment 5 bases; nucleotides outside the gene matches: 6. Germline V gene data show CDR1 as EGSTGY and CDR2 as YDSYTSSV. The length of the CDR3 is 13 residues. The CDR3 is CATWDERHYKKLF. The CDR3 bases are TGTGCCACCTGGGATGAGAGACATTATAAGAAACTCTTT.

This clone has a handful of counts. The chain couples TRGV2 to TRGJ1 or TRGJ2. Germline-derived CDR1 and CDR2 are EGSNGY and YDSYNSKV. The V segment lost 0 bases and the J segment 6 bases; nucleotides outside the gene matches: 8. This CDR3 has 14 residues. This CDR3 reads CATWDGPWGYKKLF. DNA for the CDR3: TGTGCCACCTGGGACGGGCCCTGGGGTTATAAGAAACTCTTT.

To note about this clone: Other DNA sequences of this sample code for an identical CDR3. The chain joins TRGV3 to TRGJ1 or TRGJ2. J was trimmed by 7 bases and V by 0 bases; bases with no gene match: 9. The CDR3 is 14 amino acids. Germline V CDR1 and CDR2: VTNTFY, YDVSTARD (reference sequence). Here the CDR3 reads CATWDRPGRYKKLF. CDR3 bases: TGTGCCACCTGGGACAGGCCCGGTCGGTATAAGAAACTCTTT.

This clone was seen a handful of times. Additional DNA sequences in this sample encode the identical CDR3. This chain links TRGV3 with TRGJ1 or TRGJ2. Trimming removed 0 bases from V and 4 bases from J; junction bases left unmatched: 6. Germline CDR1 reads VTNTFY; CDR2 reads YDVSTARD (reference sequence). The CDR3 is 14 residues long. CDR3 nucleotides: TGTGCCACCTGGGACAGGCCGCCCTATTATAAGAAACTCTTT. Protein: CATWDRPPYYKKLF.

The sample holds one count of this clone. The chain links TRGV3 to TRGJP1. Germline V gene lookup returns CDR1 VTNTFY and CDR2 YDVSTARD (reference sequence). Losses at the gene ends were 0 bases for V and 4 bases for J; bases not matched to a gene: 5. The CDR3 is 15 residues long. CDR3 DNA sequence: TGTGCCACCTGGGACAGGGGGGGCACTGGTTGGTTCAAGATATTT. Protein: CATWDRGGTGWFKIF.

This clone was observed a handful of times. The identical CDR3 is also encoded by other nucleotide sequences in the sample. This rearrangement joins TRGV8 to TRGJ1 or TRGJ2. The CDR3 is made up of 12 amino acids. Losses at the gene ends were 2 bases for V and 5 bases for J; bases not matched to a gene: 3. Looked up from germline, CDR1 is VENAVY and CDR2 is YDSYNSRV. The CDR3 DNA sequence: TGTGCCACCTGGGATACGGATTATAAGAAACTCTTT. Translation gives CATWDTDYKKLF.

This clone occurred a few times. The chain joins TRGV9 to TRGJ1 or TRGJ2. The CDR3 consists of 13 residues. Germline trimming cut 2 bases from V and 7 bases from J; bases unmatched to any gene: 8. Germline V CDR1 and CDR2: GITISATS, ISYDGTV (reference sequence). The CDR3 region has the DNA TGTGCCTTGTGGGAGGCCCTTCGCTATAAGAAACTCTTT. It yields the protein CALWEALRYKKLF.

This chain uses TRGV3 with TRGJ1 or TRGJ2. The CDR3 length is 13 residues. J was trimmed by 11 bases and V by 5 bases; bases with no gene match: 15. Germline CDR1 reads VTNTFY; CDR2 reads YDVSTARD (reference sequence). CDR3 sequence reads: CATWGSPLGEKLF. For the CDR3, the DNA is TGTGCCACCTGGGGCAGCCCGCTAGGGGAGAAACTCTTT.

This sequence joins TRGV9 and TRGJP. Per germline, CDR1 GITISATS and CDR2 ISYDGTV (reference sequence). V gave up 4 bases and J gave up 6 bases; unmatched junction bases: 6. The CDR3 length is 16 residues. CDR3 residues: CALWDLGELGKKIKVF. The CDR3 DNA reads TGTGCCTTGTGGGACCTCGGAGAGTTGGGCAAAAAAATCAAGGTATTT.